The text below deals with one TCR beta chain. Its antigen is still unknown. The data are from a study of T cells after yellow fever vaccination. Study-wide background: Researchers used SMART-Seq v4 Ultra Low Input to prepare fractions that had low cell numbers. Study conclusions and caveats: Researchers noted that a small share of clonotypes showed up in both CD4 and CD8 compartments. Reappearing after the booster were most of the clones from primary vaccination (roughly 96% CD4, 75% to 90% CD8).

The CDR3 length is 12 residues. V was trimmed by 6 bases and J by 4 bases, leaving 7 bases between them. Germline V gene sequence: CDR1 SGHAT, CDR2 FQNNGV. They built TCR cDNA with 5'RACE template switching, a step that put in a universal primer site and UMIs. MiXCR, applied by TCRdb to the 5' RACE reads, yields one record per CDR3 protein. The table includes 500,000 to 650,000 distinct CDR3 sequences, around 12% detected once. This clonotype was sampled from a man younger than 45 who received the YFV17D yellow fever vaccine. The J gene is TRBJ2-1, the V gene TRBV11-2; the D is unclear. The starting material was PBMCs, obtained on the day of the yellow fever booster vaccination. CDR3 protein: CASSHFYNEQFF. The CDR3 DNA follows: TGTGCCAGCAGTCACTTTTACAATGAGCAGTTCTTC.